These 25 T cell receptor beta chains were sequenced from one sample in a study of regulatory T cells in long-lasting Graves disease. Time point indicated: persistent/refractory GD, antithyroid drugs over 5 years with positive TRAb. RNA isolated from PBMCs was used to make the TCR library. Arm-PCR with iRepertoire HTBI primers amplified the CDR3 regions for these TCR beta libraries. TCRdb redid the calling of the multiplex PCR reads with MiXCR, one entry per CDR3 protein. In the table there are roughly 430,000 distinct CDR3 sequences, 20% to 25% of which are singletons. The sequencing used peripheral blood mononuclear cells (PBMCs), collected when the disease was refractory, from a patient treated with antithyroid drugs. The receptors stem from a female donor with Graves disease.

This clonotype was seen a few times. This chain links TRBV2 with TRBJ1-3, with a possible D match to TRBD1 (5 bases). The germline gives CDR1 SNHLY, CDR2 FYNNEI. There are 14 residues in the CDR3. The V end was cut by 6 bases, the J end by 6 bases, with 15 bases between. CDR3 nucleotide sequence: TGTGCCAGCAGGCCGGGGGTCCCGCCAAACACCATATATTTT. Translation gives CASRPGVPPNTIYF. Together with reference TRBV2 and TRBJ1-3, the CDR3 gives the full variable domain: EPEVTQTPSHQVTQMGQEVILRCVPISNHLYFYWYRQILGQKVEFLVSFYNNEISEKSEIFDDQFSVERPDGSNFTLKIRSTKLEDSAMYFCASRPGVPPNTIYFGEGSWLTVV.

A note on this clonotype: The junction differs from germline at one of its ends, possibly a read error. The chain recombines TRBV7-9 with TRBJ1-1, with D unclear. The V gene's germline CDR1 is SEHNR and CDR2 FQNEAQ (reference sequence). This CDR3 contains 13 residues. DNA of the CDR3: TGTGCCAGCAGCTTATCTAAGAACACTGAAGCTTACTTT. This codes for CASSLSKNTEAYF.

This clonotype was detected a few times. The chain is built from TRBV3-1 and TRBJ2-5, with TRBD2 identical over 12 bases. This CDR3 spans 18 amino acids. J gave up 2 bases and V 0 bases, and 7 bases lay outside the gene matches. Looked up from germline, CDR1 is LGHDT and CDR2 is YNNKEL (reference sequence). This CDR3 is CASSQELAGGPSQETQYF. Written as DNA, the CDR3 is TGTGCCAGCAGCCAAGAGCTAGCGGGAGGGCCCTCGCAAGAGACCCAGTACTTC.

This clonotype came up many times. The J gene is TRBJ1-1, the V gene TRBV27; D is possibly TRBD1 (5 bases). The CDR3 loop spans 16 amino acids. The V and J ends lost 2 bases and 2 bases respectively, with 15 bases between them. The germline CDR1 and CDR2 sequences are MNHEY and SMNVEV (reference sequence). This CDR3 reads CASSLRPGGGNTEAFF. The CDR3, as DNA: TGTGCCAGCAGTTTAAGGCCAGGTGGGGGTAACACTGAAGCTTTCTTT.

The CDR3 spells CASSQGQGYAKTQYF. The CDR3 DNA reads TGCGCCAGCAGCCAAGGACAGGGATACGCAAAGACCCAGTACTTC. The chain combines TRBV4-1 with TRBJ2-5, with 7 nucleotides matching TRBD1. The CDR3 contains 15 residues. Trimming took 1 base from V and 6 from J; bases not matched to a gene: 8. From germline, CDR1 is MGHRA and CDR2 YSYEKL.

V is TRBV19 and J is TRBJ2-2, with TRBD2 matching 11 bases. Germline loops: CDR1 LNHDA, CDR2 SQIVND (reference sequence). The junction had 1 base not matched to a gene; V was cut back by 4 bases and J by 3 bases. This CDR3 comprises 15 residues. Written as DNA, the CDR3 is TGTGCCAGTAGTACGGGACTAGCGGACACCGGGGAGCTGTTTTTT. It translates to CASSTGLADTGELFF.

As to this clonotype: The junction shows a germline mismatch at one end, possibly a read error. The V and J genes are TRBV20-1 and TRBJ2-7; TRBD2 matches 9 bases. Germline V lookup: CDR1 DFQATT, CDR2 SNEGSKA (reference sequence). This CDR3 is 14 amino acids long. In nucleotides, the CDR3 is TGCAGTGCTCAGAGAGGGACTAGCTCCCACGAGCAGTACTTC. This encodes CSAQRGTSSHEQYF.

This clonotype was detected ten times or more. The rearrangement links TRBV2 to TRBJ2-4; 14 bases line up with TRBD2. J was trimmed by 15 bases and V by 6 bases; bases with no gene match: 4. Germline V gene sequence: CDR1 SNHLY, CDR2 FYNNEI. This CDR3 region has 12 residues. CDR3 DNA sequence: TGTGCCAGCAGCGGACTAGCGGGAGGAACGTACTTC. Translated, it gives CASSGLAGGTYF.

The V and J genes are TRBV5-4 and TRBJ1-4; TRBD1 matches 9 bases. Germline V gives CDR1 SGHNT, CDR2 YYREEE (reference sequence). CDR3 length: 15 amino acids. V shed 1 base, J shed 7 bases, and the junction held 5 bases outside the gene matches. In DNA form, the CDR3 reads TGTGCCAGCAGCTTGAAGGGACAGGGAGGTGAAAAACTGTTTTTT. Amino acid sequence: CASSLKGQGGEKLFF.

This clonotype was recorded many times. This chain joins TRBV19 and TRBJ1-5, with D tentatively TRBD1 (6 bases). V was trimmed by 6 bases and J by 2 bases, leaving 14 bases between them. Germline CDR1 LNHDA, CDR2 SQIVND (reference sequence). CDR3 length: 15 residues. The CDR3 DNA follows: TGTGCCAGTAGAACAGGGATGGGAGGCAATCAGCCCCAGCATTTT. Residues: CASRTGMGGNQPQHF. The full variable domain, with the rest looked up from reference TRBV19 and TRBJ1-5, is DGGITQSPKYLFRKEGQNVTLSCEQNLNHDAMYWYRQDPGQGLRLIYYSQIVNDFQKGDIAEGYSVSREKKESFPLTVTSAQKNPTAFYLCASRTGMGGNQPQHFGDGTRLSIL.

The gene calls are TRBV12-5 and TRBJ2-2; D is possibly TRBD2 (6 bases). The CDR3 is made up of 14 amino acids. V was clipped by 5 bases and J by 2 bases, with 9 bases between them. Germline-derived CDR1 and CDR2 are LGHNT and FRNRAP. CDR3 in DNA: TGTGCTAGTGGTAGGACTATCAACACCGGGGAGCTGTTTTTT. Encoded protein: CASGRTINTGELFF.

Turning to this clonotype: This likely comes from a read error, as the CDR3 has no conserved phenylalanine or tryptophan at its end. It is unclear where the CDR3 begins or ends on the DNA, so no DNA is shown, and the CDR3 is as TCRdb lists it. V is TRBV2 and J is TRBJ2-7; the tabulated D call, TRBD1, remains unverified against the DNA. Per the germline V gene, CDR1 is SNHLY and CDR2 is FYNNEI. Including both end residues, the CDR3 is 8 amino acids long. The CDR3 sequence: CASSEGGT.

This clonotype was picked up many times. The chain links TRBV28 to TRBJ2-7, with D tentatively TRBD1 (6 bases). This CDR3 region has 15 residues. The germline V and J ends were trimmed by 7 bases and 2 bases, with 18 bases remaining between them. Per germline, CDR1 MDHEN and CDR2 SYDVKM. The DNA of the CDR3 is TGTGCCAGCACCTTGGATCCGACAGGAGCCTACGAGCAGTACTTC. Its translation is CASTLDPTGAYEQYF.

The V and J genes are TRBV19 and TRBJ2-2, with D perhaps TRBD1 or TRBD2 (8 bases each). Trimming removed 3 bases from V and 7 bases from J, with 24 bases in between. CDR3 length equals 18 residues. The V gene's germline CDR1 is LNHDA and CDR2 SQIVND (reference sequence). CDR3 sequence: CASSIRRTGTRVGGELFF. The CDR3 nucleotides are TGTGCCAGTAGTATCAGAAGGACAGGGACTAGAGTTGGCGGGGAGCTGTTTTTT.

This clonotype has a count of ten or more. The chain is built from TRBV10-1 and TRBJ2-2, with D unclear. This CDR3 is 13 amino acids long. V lost 0 bases to trimming and J lost 4 bases, with 3 bases between them. Germline CDR1 and CDR2: WNHNN and SYGVQD (reference sequence). The CDR3 DNA reads as TGCGCCAGCAGTGAGTCTGGCACCGGGGAGCTGTTTTTT. It codes for CASSESGTGELFF.

This clonotype was recorded many times. The V call is TRBV5-5, the J call TRBJ1-1; possible D gene TRBD1, 5 bases. V lost 5 bases, J lost 4 bases, and 18 bases lay in between. This CDR3 spans 15 amino acids. CDR1 and CDR2 (germline): SGHKS, YYEKEE (reference sequence). This CDR3 is CASRTHGGLTTEAFF. The DNA of the CDR3 is TGTGCCAGCAGGACACACGGGGGATTGACCACTGAAGCTTTCTTT. The whole variable domain, filled in from reference TRBV5-5 and TRBJ1-1, reads DAGVTQSPTHLIKTRGQQVTLRCSPISGHKSVSWYQQVLGQGPQFIFQYYEKEERGRGNFPDRFSARQFPNYSSELNVNALLLGDSALYLCASRTHGGLTTEAFFGQGTRLTVV.

The chain carries TRBV5-1 and TRBJ1-2; D remains ambiguous. The CDR3 covers 16 residues. The V gene's germline CDR1 is SGHRS and CDR2 YFSETQ. V lost 7 bases and J 5 bases, leaving 24 bases between the germline ends. CDR3 sequence: CASSRRKPADVYGYTF. CDR3 sequence (DNA): TGCGCCAGCTCCCGTCGGAAACCGGCGGATGTTTATGGCTACACCTTC.

This clonotype was detected a few times. CDR3 coding DNA: TGTGCCAGCTCACCAAGGTCAGAGACCGGGGAGCTGTTTTTT. It specifies CASSPRSETGELFF. The chain combines TRBV18 with TRBJ2-2; no definite D call. CDR1 KGHSH and CDR2 LQKENI come from the germline V gene. This CDR3 is built from 14 residues. The V end lost 2 bases, the J end lost 5 bases, and 9 bases lay between the germline ends.

This clonotype was counted at least ten times. This chain joins TRBV28 and TRBJ1-6; D not certain. In germline, CDR1 is MDHEN, CDR2 SYDVKM. CDR3 size: 14 residues. Trimming took off 2 bases at V and 11 bases at J, with 13 bases between the two ends. As DNA, the CDR3 is TGTGCCAGCAGTTTAATGGCAGTTTGGACACCCCTCCACTTT. Translated, it gives CASSLMAVWTPLHF.

This clonotype occurred a few times. The chain carries TRBV5-1 and TRBJ1-5; TRBD1 might be the D (5 bases). Between the trimmed V and J ends, which lost 0 bases and 4 bases, there was a span of 11 bases. Per germline, CDR1 SGHRS and CDR2 YFSETQ. The CDR3 extends over 15 amino acids. CDR3 in DNA: TGCGCCAGCAGCTTGGACGCAGGGACGAATCAGCCCCAGCATTTT. Its translation: CASSLDAGTNQPQHF.

This clonotype was picked up a small number of times. V and J are TRBV10-3 and TRBJ2-7; TRBD2 aligns across 7 bases. V was pared by 0 bases and J by 10 bases, with 3 bases of the junction left unmatched. This CDR3 has 12 amino acids. Per the germline V gene, CDR1 is ENHRY and CDR2 is SYGVKD. CDR3 sequence (DNA): TGTGCCATCAGTGAGTCGGGAGGGGAACAGTACTTC. Residues: CAISESGGEQYF.

This clonotype occurred many times. The chain uses TRBV12-3 or TRBV12-4 and TRBJ2-7, with D possibly being TRBD1 or TRBD2 (5 bases each). V lost 5 bases, J lost 2 bases, and 16 bases lay in between. The CDR3 runs to 15 residues. CDR3 bases: TGTGCCAGCAGTCAAGGGGACCTACCTACCTACGAGCAGTACTTC. Translation gives CASSQGDLPTYEQYF.

The chain carries TRBV28 and TRBJ2-5; tentatively, D is TRBD2 (6 bases). V lost 6 bases and J 2 bases, leaving 19 bases between the germline ends. Germline V gene data show CDR1 as MDHEN and CDR2 as SYDVKM. The CDR3 runs 16 residues. The CDR3 region is CASSTPWVAVQETQYF. The CDR3 DNA reads TGTGCCAGCAGCACCCCCTGGGTAGCGGTACAAGAGACCCAGTACTTC.

This chain connects TRBV9 to TRBJ2-5; 10 bases line up with TRBD2. The germline gives CDR1 SGDLS, CDR2 YYNGEE. This CDR3 has 15 residues. V lost 3 bases and J lost 3; bases outside the gene matches: 5. CDR3 in amino acids: CASSAGLAAKETQYF. The CDR3 DNA is TGTGCCAGCAGCGCTGGACTAGCGGCCAAAGAGACCCAGTACTTC.

At least ten counts were recorded for this clonotype. The chain is built from TRBV11-2 and TRBJ1-3, with 7 bases identical to TRBD1. Trimming took 5 bases from V and 3 from J; bases not matched to a gene: 7. This CDR3 has 15 residues. Per germline, CDR1 SGHAT and CDR2 FQNNGV. The CDR3 region has the DNA TGTGCCAGCAGCCCCCAGGGGGGAAATGGAAACACCATATATTTT. Protein sequence: CASSPQGGNGNTIYF.